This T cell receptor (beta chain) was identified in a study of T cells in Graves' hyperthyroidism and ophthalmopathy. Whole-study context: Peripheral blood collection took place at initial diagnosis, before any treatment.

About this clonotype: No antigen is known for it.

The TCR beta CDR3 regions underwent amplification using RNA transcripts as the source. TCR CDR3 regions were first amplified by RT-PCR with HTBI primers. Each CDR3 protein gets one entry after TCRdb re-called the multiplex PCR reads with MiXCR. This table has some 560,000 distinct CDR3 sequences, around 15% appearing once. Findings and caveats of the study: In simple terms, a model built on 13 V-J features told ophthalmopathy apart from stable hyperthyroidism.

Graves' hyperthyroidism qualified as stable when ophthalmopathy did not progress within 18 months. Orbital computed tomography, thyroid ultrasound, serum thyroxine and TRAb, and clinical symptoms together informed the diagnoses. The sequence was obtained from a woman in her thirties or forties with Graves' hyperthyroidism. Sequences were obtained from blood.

CDR3 in DNA: TGCGCCAGCAGCACGGGACTAGCGGGAGAGGGTGAGCAGTTCTTC. Its translation: CASSTGLAGEGEQFF. The chain combines TRBV5-1 with TRBJ2-1; 14 bases line up with TRBD2. CDR1 and CDR2 from the germline V gene are SGHRS and YFSETQ. This CDR3 is built from 15 residues. V gave up 4 bases and J gave up 9 bases; unmatched junction bases: 6.